This TCR beta chain is drawn from a study of shared clonotypes between healthy human individuals. As for the study in general: The study drew on two women and a few men aged 18 to 49 as donors.

Sorted-subset replicate PCR reactions were performed with approximately 200 ng DNA, corresponding to tens of thousands of T cell genomes. Using immunoSEQ multiplex PCR, the repertoire was profiled, and TCRdb retains in-frame clones only, with some absent. The sample lists around 340,000 clones, more than 60% seen once, with 8.5% to 12% in the top ten. CD45RA-negative memory and CD45RA+ naive subsets were split from the CD4+ cells. Germline V gives CDR1 SQVTM, CDR2 ANQGSEA. The germline V and J ends were trimmed by 3 bases and 2 bases, with 11 bases remaining between them. This CDR3 has 15 amino acids.

The rearrangement uses TRBV29-1 and TRBJ2-6, with no clear D. Sequences were obtained from memory CD4+ T cells sorted from blood. Documented subset: CD45RA-negative fraction. This clonotype was obtained from a man aged 25 to 40 in good health. CDR3 sequence reads: CSVDTGMAGANVLTF. CDR3 bases: TGCAGCGTTGATACGGGTATGGCTGGGGCCAACGTCCTGACTTTC.